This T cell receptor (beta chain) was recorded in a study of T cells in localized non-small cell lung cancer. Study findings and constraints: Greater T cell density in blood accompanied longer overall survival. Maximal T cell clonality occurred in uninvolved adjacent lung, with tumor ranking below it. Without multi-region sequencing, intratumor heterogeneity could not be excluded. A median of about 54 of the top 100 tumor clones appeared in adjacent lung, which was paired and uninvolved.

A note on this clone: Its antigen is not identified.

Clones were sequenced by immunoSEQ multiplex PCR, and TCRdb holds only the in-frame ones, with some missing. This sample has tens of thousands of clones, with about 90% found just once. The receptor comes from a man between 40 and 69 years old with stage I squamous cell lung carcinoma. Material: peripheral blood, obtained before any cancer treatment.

CDR3 in amino acids: CASSPAGVYGYTF. CDR3 nucleotide sequence: TGTGCCAGCTCACCAGCAGGGGTCTATGGCTACACCTTC. V and J are TRBV18 and TRBJ1-2; D possibly corresponds to TRBD1 (6 bases). CDR1 and CDR2 (germline): KGHSH, LQKENI. Trimming removed 2 bases from V and 4 bases from J, with 8 bases in between. The CDR3 is 13 amino acids. Combining the CDR3 with reference TRBV18 and TRBJ1-2 gives the whole variable domain NAGVMQNPRHLVRRRGQEARLRCSPMKGHSHVYWYRQLPEEGLKFMVYLQKENIIDESGMPKERFSAEFPKEGPSILRIQQVVRGDSAAYFCASSPAGVYGYTFGSGTRLTVV.